The 24 T cell receptor beta chains in this list originate from one sample, sequenced in a study of blood T cell repertoires in COVID-19. The data were produced by immunoSEQ multiplex PCR, yet TCRdb's version contains in-frame clones alone and is incomplete. This repertoire shows around 250,000 clones, more than 75% found once; its top ten account for approximately 1.7%. The sequenced sample consisted of PBMCs or T cells enriched from blood (not recorded which). The receptors come from a woman aged 45-65 years who had recovered from COVID-19.

The chain couples TRBV19 to TRBJ2-2; 7 bases match TRBD1. The CDR3 runs 13 residues. After removal of 9 bases from V and 1 base from J, the junction contained 2 bases not matched to a gene. Germline assignment: CDR1 LNHDA and CDR2 SQIVND (reference sequence). The CDR3 DNA reads TGTGCCAGCCAGGGGGTGAACACCGGGGAGCTGTTTTTT. Encoded protein: CASQGVNTGELFF.

This clone appeared once. The chain links TRBV6-6 to TRBJ1-2; 7 bases agree with TRBD1. V was pared by 7 bases and J by 2 bases, with 7 bases of the junction left unmatched. The germline V gene encodes CDR1 MNHNY and CDR2 SVGAGI (reference sequence). The CDR3 is made up of 14 amino acids. In nucleotides, the CDR3 is TGTGCCAGCACCCCTTCGACAGGGAACTATGGCTACACCTTC. This gives the protein CASTPSTGNYGYTF.

The chain is built from TRBV7-8 and TRBJ2-7, with 8 bases aligning to TRBD1. CDR1 is SGHVS and CDR2 is FQNEAQ in the germline V gene. There are 15 residues in the CDR3. V trimming: 2 bases; J trimming: 6 bases; junction bases outside the gene matches: 9. CDR3 loop: CASSLQTSTGAEQYF. The CDR3 DNA is TGTGCCAGCAGCTTACAGACCTCGACAGGGGCCGAGCAGTACTTC. Based on the CDR3 plus reference TRBV7-8 and TRBJ2-7, the full variable domain is GAGVSQSPRYKVAKRGQDVALRCDPISGHVSLFWYQQALGQGPEFLTYFQNEAQLDKSGLPSDRFFAERPEGSVSTLKIQRTQQEDSAVYLCASSLQTSTGAEQYFGPGTRLTVT.

This clone was counted a few times. The chain is built from TRBV27 and TRBJ1-3; D gene ambiguous. V was trimmed by 4 bases and J by 0 bases, leaving 10 bases between them. The CDR3 loop spans 15 amino acids. From germline, CDR1 is MNHEY and CDR2 SMNVEV (reference sequence). The CDR3, as DNA: TGTGCCAGCAGTTCCGACATGCCCTCTGGAAACACCATATATTTT. This codes for CASSSDMPSGNTIYF.

The chain employs TRBV2 and TRBJ1-2, with 8 bases matching TRBD1. CDR3 length: 16 amino acids. Per the germline V gene, CDR1 is SNHLY and CDR2 is FYNNEI. Trimming cost V 2 bases and J 8 bases; bases outside gene matches: 13. The chain's CDR3 is CASSEYGTGRGMGYTF. The CDR3 region has the DNA TGTGCCAGCAGTGAATATGGGACAGGCCGGGGTATGGGCTACACCTTC.

J is TRBJ1-2 and V is TRBV19; possibly TRBD1 for D (5 bases). V lost 4 bases, J lost 0 bases, and 9 bases lay in between. This CDR3 has 14 residues. The germline gives CDR1 LNHDA, CDR2 SQIVND (reference sequence). Written as DNA, the CDR3 is TGTGCCAGTAGTAGACAGCCAACTAACTATGGCTACACCTTC. This gives the protein CASSRQPTNYGYTF.

This clone is a singleton in its sample. The rearrangement links TRBV19 to TRBJ2-1; 8 bases are a match to TRBD2. The CDR3 consists of 14 residues. CDR1 LNHDA and CDR2 SQIVND come from the germline V gene (reference sequence). The V and J ends lost 7 bases and 10 bases, in that order; junction bases with no gene match: 12. DNA of the CDR3: TGTGCCAGTAACAGTGAGACTAGCGTTCCCGAGCAGTTCTTC. Protein product: CASNSETSVPEQFF.

This rearrangement joins TRBV7-9 to TRBJ2-7; 9 bases are shared with TRBD1. From germline, CDR1 is SEHNR and CDR2 FQNEAQ (reference sequence). The length of the CDR3 is 19 residues. The V segment lost 6 bases and the J segment 5 bases; nucleotides outside the gene matches: 23. CDR3 DNA: TGTGCCAGCAGACCTCAAAGACTAACCGGGACAGGGATGTTCCACGAGCAGTACTTC. Translation gives CASRPQRLTGTGMFHEQYF.

The table lists this clone with a count of one. The rearrangement uses TRBV2 and TRBJ2-2; TRBD1 aligns across 7 bases. The germline gives CDR1 SNHLY, CDR2 FYNNEI. CDR3 length: 15 residues. Trimming removed 7 bases from V and 5 bases from J; junction bases left unmatched: 10. CDR3: CASTPQGFGTGELFF. Here the CDR3 DNA reads TGTGCCAGCACCCCACAGGGGTTCGGGACCGGGGAGCTGTTTTTT.

This clone was observed a few times. CDR3 sequence reads: CASTPTSGDHGGELFF. The DNA for the CDR3 is TGTGCCAGCACCCCTACTAGCGGGGATCATGGCGGGGAGCTGTTTTTT. The V call is TRBV28, the J call TRBJ2-2; 10 positions agree with TRBD2. The CDR3 contains 16 residues. Germline-derived CDR1 and CDR2 are MDHEN and SYDVKM. Trimming cost V 7 bases and J 7 bases; bases outside gene matches: 12. Combining the CDR3 with reference TRBV28 and TRBJ2-2 gives the whole variable domain DVKVTQSSRYLVKRTGEKVFLECVQDMDHENMFWYRQDPGLGLRLIYFSYDVKMKEKGDIPEGYSVSREKKERFSLILESASTNQTSMYLCASTPTSGDHGGELFFGEGSRLTVL.

CDR3 loop: CASSPLSGRGNTIYF. CDR3 DNA sequence: TGTGCCAGCAGCCCCCTTTCAGGGAGGGGAAACACCATATATTTT. The rearrangement joins TRBV3-1 (or the pseudogene TRBV3-2) to TRBJ1-3; tentative D call: TRBD1 (5 bases). Germline-derived CDR1 and CDR2 are LGHDT and YNNKEL (reference sequence). V lost 4 bases, J lost 4 bases, and 14 bases lay in between. The CDR3 extends over 15 amino acids.

This chain links TRBV4-3 with TRBJ2-1, with 12 bases fitting TRBD2. This CDR3 comprises 19 residues. Germline trimming cut 0 bases from V and 0 bases from J; bases unmatched to any gene: 6. Germline V gives CDR1 LGHNA, CDR2 YSLEER. The DNA of the CDR3 is TGCGCCAGCAGCCAAGATCGGACTAGCGGGGATAGCTCCTACAATGAGCAGTTCTTC. This sequence encodes CASSQDRTSGDSSYNEQFF.

The rearrangement links TRBV7-2 to TRBJ2-5, with 9 bases identical to TRBD2. The V and J ends lost 5 bases and 9 bases, in that order; junction bases with no gene match: 10. The CDR3 totals 14 residues. Germline assignment: CDR1 SGHTA and CDR2 FQGNSA. CDR3 sequence reads: CASSQSSGTVPQYF. The CDR3 DNA follows: TGTGCCAGCAGCCAGTCTAGCGGGACGGTGCCCCAGTACTTC. Complete variable domain (other parts from reference TRBV7-2 and TRBJ2-5): GAGVSQSPSNKVTEKGKDVELRCDPISGHTALYWYRQSLGQGLEFLIYFQGNSAPDKSGLPSDRFSAERTGGSVSTLTIQRTQQEDSAVYLCASSQSSGTVPQYFGPGTRLLVL.

V usage is TRBV7-3 and J usage is TRBJ2-7, with 10 bases identical to TRBD1. The CDR3 extends over 14 amino acids. Germline CDR1 and CDR2: SGHTA and FQGTGA. With V trimmed by 3 bases and J by 11 bases, 10 bases remained unmatched. CDR3 DNA sequence: TGTGCCAGCAGCTTCGACAGGGGGCGCCTTGAAGAGTACTTC. Amino acid sequence: CASSFDRGRLEEYF.

This chain links TRBV18 with TRBJ2-7, with unresolved D. The V end lost 0 bases, the J end lost 6 bases, and 12 bases lay between the germline ends. Germline CDR1 reads KGHSH; CDR2 reads LQKENI. The CDR3 loop spans 14 amino acids. DNA for the CDR3: TGTGCCAGCTCACCACCTATATCAACTGGCGAGCAGTACTTC. This translates into CASSPPISTGEQYF.

This clone was seen just once. This chain links TRBV5-1 with TRBJ2-1, with 8 positions matching TRBD1. The CDR3 runs to 16 residues. V gave up 4 bases and J gave up 4 bases; unmatched junction bases: 10. CDR1 is SGHRS and CDR2 is YFSETQ in the germline V gene. CDR3 DNA sequence: TGCGCCAGCAGCAGACAGGGGATAGACCTTTACAATGAGCAGTTCTTC. Amino acid sequence: CASSRQGIDLYNEQFF.

The chain has TRBV11-2 and TRBJ2-2; 7 bases map to TRBD1. With 5 bases clipped from V and 0 bases from J, the junction kept 0 bases outside the gene matches. CDR1 and CDR2 (germline): SGHAT, FQNNGV. The CDR3 totals 14 residues. The DNA for the CDR3 is TGTGCCAGCAGCACAGGGGCGAACACCGGGGAGCTGTTTTTT. Amino acids: CASSTGANTGELFF. Filled out from reference TRBV11-2 and TRBJ2-2, the complete variable domain reads EAGVAQSPRYKIIEKRQSVAFWCNPISGHATLYWYQQILGQGPKLLIQFQNNGVVDDSQLPKDRFSAERLKGVDSTLKIQPAKLEDSAVYLCASSTGANTGELFFGEGSRLTVL.

The V call is TRBV19, the J call TRBJ1-6; the match to TRBD1 covers 10 bases. Per the germline V gene, CDR1 is LNHDA and CDR2 is SQIVND (reference sequence). This CDR3 is built from 13 residues. After removal of 9 bases from V and 7 bases from J, the junction contained 3 bases not matched to a gene. The CDR3 loop is CASGTGDNSPLHF. The CDR3 DNA follows: TGTGCCAGCGGGACAGGGGACAATTCACCCCTCCACTTT.

This clone came up once. The J gene is TRBJ2-7, the V gene TRBV28, with 10 bases that match TRBD1. V was pared by 5 bases and J by 3 bases, with 7 bases of the junction left unmatched. This CDR3 region has 15 residues. Per the germline V gene, CDR1 is MDHEN and CDR2 is SYDVKM. The CDR3 sequence: CASSPTGTGVYEQYF. Here the CDR3 DNA reads TGTGCCAGCAGTCCAACCGGGACAGGGGTCTACGAGCAGTACTTC.

The V and J genes are TRBV18 and TRBJ2-2, with 7 nucleotides matching TRBD1. Germline values: CDR1 KGHSH, CDR2 LQKENI. The ends lost 6 bases at V and 7 bases at J; junction bases unmatched: 14. The CDR3 is 16 amino acids. The CDR3 here is CASSPGTELFVGELFF. The DNA of the CDR3 is TGTGCCAGCTCGCCTGGGACAGAACTGTTTGTCGGGGAGCTGTTTTTT.

This clone has a handful of counts. The V call is TRBV7-9, the J call TRBJ1-1; perhaps TRBD1 as D (6 bases). This CDR3 contains 15 residues. Deletions cut 4 bases from V and 5 bases from J, with 17 bases between. CDR1 is SEHNR, CDR2 FQNEAQ, per germline (reference sequence). The DNA for the CDR3 is TGTGCCAGCAGCTCAACCACAGGGCTGGTGACTGAAGCTTTCTTT. Its translation is CASSSTTGLVTEAFF.

This sequence joins TRBV7-8 and TRBJ2-1, with D possibly TRBD1 on 6 matching bases. V lost 6 bases and J 5 bases, leaving 17 bases between the germline ends. The CDR3 loop spans 15 amino acids. Germline V gene lookup returns CDR1 SGHVS and CDR2 FQNEAQ. CDR3 in amino acids: CASSTNPGQHNEQFF. The DNA of the CDR3 is TGTGCCAGCAGTACCAATCCGGGACAACACAATGAGCAGTTCTTC.

The J gene is TRBJ1-1, the V gene TRBV4-1, with 9 bases lining up with TRBD1. The length of the CDR3 is 15 residues. Germline trimming cut 4 bases from V and 1 base from J; bases unmatched to any gene: 4. In germline, CDR1 is MGHRA, CDR2 YSYEKL. The CDR3 DNA reads TGCGCCAGCAGCCCCCACAGGGGGCAGAACACTGAAGCTTTCTTT. It specifies CASSPHRGQNTEAFF.

V and J are TRBV12-3 or TRBV12-4 and TRBJ1-5; the D gene is possibly TRBD1 (5 bases). Trimming removed 2 bases at V and 7 bases at J, with 9 bases between. This CDR3 comprises 13 residues. The CDR3 sequence is CASSLKGVQPQHF. DNA for the CDR3: TGTGCCAGCAGTTTAAAAGGGGTCCAGCCCCAGCATTTT.